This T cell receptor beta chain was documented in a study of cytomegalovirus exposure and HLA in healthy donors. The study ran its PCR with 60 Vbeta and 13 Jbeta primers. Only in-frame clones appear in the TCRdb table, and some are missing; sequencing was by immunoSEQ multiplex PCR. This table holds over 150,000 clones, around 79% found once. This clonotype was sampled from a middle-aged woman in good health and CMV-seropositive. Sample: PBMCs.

The chain's CDR3 is CASSVAGLAAGELFF. CDR3 sequence (DNA): TGTGCCAGCAGCGTGGCTGGTCTAGCGGCCGGGGAGCTGTTTTTT. The rearrangement joins TRBV11-2 to TRBJ2-2, with 7 bases lining up with TRBD2. Germline V lookup: CDR1 SGHAT, CDR2 FQNNGV. J gave up 6 bases and V 5 bases, and 9 bases lay outside the gene matches. This CDR3 region has 15 residues.